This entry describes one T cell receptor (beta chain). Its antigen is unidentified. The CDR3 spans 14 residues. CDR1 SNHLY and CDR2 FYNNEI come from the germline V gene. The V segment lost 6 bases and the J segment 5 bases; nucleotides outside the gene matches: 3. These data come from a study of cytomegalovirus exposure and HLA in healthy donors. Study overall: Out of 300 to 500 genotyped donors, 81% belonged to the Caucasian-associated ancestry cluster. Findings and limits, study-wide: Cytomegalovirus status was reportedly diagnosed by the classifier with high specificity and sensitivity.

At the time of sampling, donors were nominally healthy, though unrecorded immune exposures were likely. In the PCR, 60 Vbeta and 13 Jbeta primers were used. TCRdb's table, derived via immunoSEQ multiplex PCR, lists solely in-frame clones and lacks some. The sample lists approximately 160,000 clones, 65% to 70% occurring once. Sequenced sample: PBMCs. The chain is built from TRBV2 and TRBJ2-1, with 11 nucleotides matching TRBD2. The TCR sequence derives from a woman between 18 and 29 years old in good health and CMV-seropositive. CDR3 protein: CASRAGLADNEQFF. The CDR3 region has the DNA TGTGCCAGCAGGGCGGGACTAGCGGACAATGAGCAGTTCTTC.